These 18 T cell receptor beta chains share one sample of origin, sequenced in a study of blood T cell repertoires in COVID-19 (dated by TCRdb to 2019 to 2021). The library was made by the immunoSEQ multiplex PCR assay. Here the immuneACCESS table is served through TCRdb, limited to in-frame sequences with V and J called. Missing clones are a known gap in these copies; in checked studies unresolved V genes cover under half, and the rest lacks a known reason. For this sample the table gives 250,000 to 350,000 clones, of which around 90% were detected only once. The top ten constitute about 2.5% of the sample. Input material: peripheral blood. The receptor set was obtained from a man between 18 and 35 years old with active or convalescent COVID-19.

The V and J genes are TRBV15 and TRBJ1-4; TRBD1 matches 7 bases. V shed 1 base and J 4 bases; nucleotides not matched to a gene: 6. CDR1 and CDR2 from the germline V gene are LNHNV and YYDKDF (reference sequence). This CDR3 has 16 residues. CDR3 DNA sequence: TGTGCCACCAGCAGAGGAACAGGGGCTGGTAATGAAAAACTGTTTTTT. Translating gives CATSRGTGAGNEKLFF. Full variable domain (missing parts from reference TRBV15 and TRBJ1-4): DAMVIQNPRYQVTQFGKPVTLSCSQTLNHNVMYWYQQKSSQAPKLLFHYYDKDFNNEADTPDNFQSRRPNTSFCFLDIRSPGLGDTAMYLCATSRGTGAGNEKLFFGSGTQLSVL.

The V and J genes are TRBV7-2 and TRBJ2-3; 7 nucleotides match TRBD2. The CDR3 runs to 15 residues. V gave up 5 bases and J gave up 11 bases; unmatched junction bases: 16. Germline V CDR1 and CDR2: SGHTA, FQGNSA. CDR3 in amino acids: CASSPGPAFREEQYF. CDR3 DNA: TGTGCCAGCAGCCCGGGACCCGCTTTCCGGGAGGAGCAGTATTTT. Full variable domain (outside the CDR3, taken from reference TRBV7-2 and TRBJ2-3): GAGVSQSPSNKVTEKGKDVELRCDPISGHTALYWYRQSLGQGLEFLIYFQGNSAPDKSGLPSDRFSAERTGGSVSTLTIQRTQQEDSAVYLCASSPGPAFREEQYFGPGTRLTVL.

The V call is TRBV11-1, the J call TRBJ2-1; D call uncertain. The germline V and J ends were trimmed by 1 base and 2 bases, with 9 bases remaining between them. The CDR3 is 15 residues long. CDR1 is SGHAT, CDR2 FQDESV, per germline (reference sequence). The CDR3 DNA is TGTGCCAGCAGCTTAGACTGGTTGCCCTACAATGAGCAGTTCTTC. This sequence encodes CASSLDWLPYNEQFF.

The CDR3 region is CASTEGVSGYTF. In nucleotides, the CDR3 is TGTGCCAGCACCGAGGGGGTATCTGGCTACACCTTC. This sequence joins TRBV7-9 and TRBJ1-2, with a possible D match to TRBD1 (6 bases). Germline CDR1 and CDR2: SEHNR and FQNEAQ (reference sequence). Trimming took off 7 bases at V and 7 bases at J, with 13 bases between the two ends. This CDR3 region has 12 residues.

The V call is TRBV6-5, the J call TRBJ2-5; 7 bases match TRBD1. The CDR3 is made up of 13 amino acids. Germline CDR1 and CDR2: MNHEY and SVGAGI. J lost 3 bases, V lost 6 bases, and 4 bases had no gene match. The CDR3 nucleotides are TGTGCCAGCAGCTTAGACAGGGAAGAGACCCAGTACTTC. Its protein is CASSLDREETQYF.

The CDR3 region has the DNA TGTGCCAGCAGCGGCCGGACAGGGGGGGACGAGCAGTACTTC. Protein sequence: CASSGRTGGDEQYF. The chain uses TRBV9 and TRBJ2-7; 10 bases align to TRBD1. Trimming took 3 bases from V and 5 from J; bases not matched to a gene: 5. The CDR3 is 14 residues long. CDR1 is SGDLS and CDR2 is YYNGEE in the germline V gene.

The chain recombines TRBV4-1 with TRBJ2-7; possibly TRBD2 for D (5 bases). This CDR3 contains 14 residues. V lost 0 bases, J lost 7 bases, and 13 bases lay in between. Germline V gene data show CDR1 as MGHRA and CDR2 as YSYEKL. The CDR3 protein is CASSQELARWEQYF. CDR3 nucleotides: TGCGCCAGCAGCCAAGAGTTAGCGCGCTGGGAGCAGTACTTC.

V and J are TRBV27 and TRBJ1-2; a possible D gene is TRBD1 (6 bases). V lost 5 bases, J lost 13 bases, and 20 bases lay in between. This CDR3 contains 13 residues. The germline gives CDR1 MNHEY, CDR2 SMNVEV (reference sequence). CDR3 nucleotide sequence: TGTGCCAGCAGTACAACCCGGACAGACCTCTCCACCTTC. Protein: CASSTTRTDLSTF.

The V gene is TRBV5-6, the J gene TRBJ2-7; 7 bases match TRBD2. V shed 3 bases and J 4 bases; nucleotides not matched to a gene: 1. The germline V gene encodes CDR1 SGHDT and CDR2 YYEEEE. CDR3 length: 12 residues. CDR3 in DNA: TGTGCCAGCAGCTGGGAGGGATACGAGCAGTACTTC. Translating it yields CASSWEGYEQYF.

The rearrangement joins TRBV19 to TRBJ1-2, with D perhaps TRBD1 (5 bases). This CDR3 comprises 16 residues. CDR1 and CDR2 from the germline V gene are LNHDA and SQIVND (reference sequence). The V gene lost 3 bases and the J gene lost 7 bases, with 21 bases spanning the gap. The CDR3 loop is CASSIQSREITGGYTF. As DNA, the CDR3 is TGTGCCAGTAGTATTCAGAGCCGAGAGATCACAGGTGGCTACACCTTC. The complete variable domain, with remaining parts taken from reference TRBV19 and TRBJ1-2, reads DGGITQSPKYLFRKEGQNVTLSCEQNLNHDAMYWYRQDPGQGLRLIYYSQIVNDFQKGDIAEGYSVSREKKESFPLTVTSAQKNPTAFYLCASSIQSREITGGYTFGSGTRLTVV.

V usage is TRBV27 and J usage is TRBJ2-5, with a possible D match to TRBD1 (5 bases). The germline V gene has CDR1 MNHEY and CDR2 SMNVEV (reference sequence). This CDR3 spans 15 amino acids. The V end lost 5 bases, the J end lost 4 bases, and 17 bases lay between the germline ends. CDR3 region: CASSRWGSRVETQYF. The CDR3 DNA reads TGTGCCAGCAGTAGGTGGGGAAGCAGGGTAGAGACCCAGTACTTC.

This clone was counted a single time. V usage is TRBV5-5 and J usage is TRBJ2-7, with D tentatively TRBD2 (5 bases). Germline CDR1 and CDR2: SGHKS and YYEKEE (reference sequence). V lost 2 bases, J lost 3 bases, and 15 bases lay in between. The CDR3 is 15 residues long. The CDR3 reads CASSFHAREDYEQYF. The CDR3 DNA reads as TGTGCCAGCAGCTTCCACGCCCGGGAAGACTACGAGCAGTACTTC.

The chain combines TRBV7-3 with TRBJ2-1; 12 bases are shared with TRBD2. The germline V gene has CDR1 SGHTA and CDR2 FQGTGA. The CDR3 has 16 residues. J was trimmed by 5 bases and V by 4 bases; bases with no gene match: 6. The chain's CDR3 is CASSSYTSGRNNEQFF. CDR3 sequence (DNA): TGTGCCAGCAGCTCCTATACTAGCGGGAGGAACAATGAGCAGTTCTTC.

The chain couples TRBV4-3 to TRBJ1-2; D is possibly TRBD1 (6 bases). Germline V lookup: CDR1 LGHNA, CDR2 YSLEER. With 5 bases removed from V and 5 bases from J, the gap between germline ends came to 15 bases. The CDR3 extends over 14 amino acids. The CDR3 spells CASSFGGGAYGYTF. DNA for the CDR3: TGCGCCAGCAGCTTCGGCGGGGGCGCGTATGGCTACACCTTC.

The chain combines TRBV5-1 with TRBJ1-3, with TRBD1 identical over 8 bases. There are 15 residues in the CDR3. V was clipped by 5 bases and J by 8 bases; unmatched bases: 12. Germline V lookup: CDR1 SGHRS, CDR2 YFSETQ. The CDR3 coding sequence is TGCGCCAGCAGTAGGCCATCGGGACAGGAAGACACCATATATTTT. Encoded protein: CASSRPSGQEDTIYF.

The sample holds a few counts of this clone. The rearrangement uses TRBV11-2 and TRBJ1-2, with TRBD1 as a possible D gene (5 bases). Germline V gene data show CDR1 as SGHAT and CDR2 as FQNNGV. This CDR3 comprises 16 residues. Trimming pared 5 bases from V and 4 bases from J, leaving 20 bases between. The CDR3 region is CASSTYTGNYAYGYTF. The CDR3 nucleotides are TGTGCCAGCAGCACTTACACAGGAAACTATGCCTATGGCTACACCTTC.

The genes are TRBV6-5 and TRBJ2-7; D is ambiguous. The CDR3 covers 14 residues. V lost 8 bases, J lost 7 bases, and 21 bases lay in between. CDR1 and CDR2 (germline): MNHEY, SVGAGI. The CDR3 nucleotides are TGTGCCAGCGGAATCTACAGTGCCCCGGATGAGCAGTACTTC. Protein product: CASGIYSAPDEQYF.

This chain joins TRBV6-6 and TRBJ1-2, with 10 bases matching TRBD1. Germline V lookup: CDR1 MNHNY, CDR2 SVGAGI (reference sequence). The junction had 4 bases not matched to a gene; V was cut back by 2 bases and J by 4 bases. CDR3 length: 15 residues. The CDR3 loop is CASSYDGTGAYGYTF. CDR3 nucleotides: TGTGCCAGCAGTTACGATGGGACAGGGGCCTATGGCTACACCTTC.